This T cell receptor beta chain was sequenced during a study of OX40 agonist ivuxolimab in advanced cancers. As for the study in general: Participants, 82.7% male, averaged approximately 56 years of age, ranging from roughly 23 to 90.

As for this clone: Its specificity is not known.

The V gene's germline CDR1 is LNHDA and CDR2 SQIVND (reference sequence). Trimming took 5 bases from V and 0 from J; bases not matched to a gene: 4. The CDR3 consists of 15 residues. Study-wide results and limits: Antigen specificity of clonally expanded peripheral T cells was not established. With doses of 0.1 to 3.0 mg/kg, CD4+ and CD8+ blood T cells had undergone clonal expansion by week 6.

Generated by immunoSEQ multiplex PCR, the TCRdb table keeps only in-frame clones and is missing some. This table has tens of thousands of clones, 84% appearing once. Peripheral blood came from all dose cohorts at three timepoints. The specimen was CD4+ or CD8+ T cells sorted from blood, collected in a trial of the OX40 agonist ivuxolimab. V is TRBV19 and J is TRBJ2-3; 8 bases align to TRBD2. The source is an adult with an advanced solid tumor such as melanoma, head and neck, liver or kidney cancer. For the CDR3, the DNA is TGTGCCAGTAGTTTCGCTAGCGGGAGCACAGATACGCAGTATTTT. Protein product: CASSFASGSTDTQYF.